A selection of T cell receptor beta chains follows, all from one sample in a study of OX40 agonist ivuxolimab in advanced cancers. Method: immunoSEQ multiplex PCR; TCRdb's copy keeps in-frame clones and lacks some. The table lists 55,000 to 70,000 clones, about four fifths of them singletons. Specimen: CD4+ or CD8+ T cells sorted from blood, collected in a trial of the OX40 agonist ivuxolimab. Every receptor here comes from an adult with an advanced solid tumor such as melanoma, head and neck, liver or kidney cancer. Each CDR3 is given without its conserved first and last residue.

TRBV7-9 ASSPMTVVLQF
TRBV11-2 ASSRATPRGNGEQF
TRBV28 ASSLGTGVYEQY
TRBV19 ASSIGSGGRENEQF
TRBV2 ASSGTDEKLF
TRBV11-2 ASSFGIGGEQY
TRBV4-1 ASSQEESGAWSYEQY
TRBV7-6 ASSLGGGRMSGELF
TRBV5-4 ASSLRAGVGNEQF
TRBV28 ASSFPQGASMNTEAF
TRBV28 ASTLDRGDEKLF
TRBV11-2 ASSRYTEAF
TRBV2 ASSEGVAGPTDTQY
TRBV11-1 ASSSRTGSLSTDTQY
TRBV2 ASSVQGNQPQH
TRBV27 ASSLGDTYEQY
TRBV4-1 ASSQRTSGAYEQY
TRBV11-2 ASSRTVSNQPQH
TRBV28 ASTPGGGAPGPQH
TRBV27 ASSLSPARVGTGELF
TRBV10-3 AISAGGGARNEQF
TRBV29-1 SGTGGAGETQY
TRBV19 ASSIGSSAANYGYT
TRBV29-1 SVGREAF
TRBV4-1 ASSRTTAGTGVQETQY
TRBV7-8 ASSSSLAGTSYEQY
TRBV21-1 ASSKVGQGVNSGANVLT
TRBV7-8 ASSLGQGGNSPLH
TRBV28 ASSFWTSGGTDTQY
TRBV6-5 ASSYTGTTETQY
TRBV28 ASSSNIRNYGYT
TRBV6-5 ASSWTSGSYEQY
TRBV7-9 ASSFGQGNSPLH
TRBV19 ASSIVGGGNQPQH
TRBV6-5 ASRRTWTGNTEAF
TRBV6-1 ASSVKNIQY
TRBV11-2 ASSFGALYNSPLH
TRBV5-1 ASSLASGGTEAF
TRBV10-3 AISVGVGGRDQPQH
TRBV7-9 ASSFSDTQY
TRBV30 AFQLAINTGELF
TRBV14 ASSRTGRRNEKLF
TRBV28 ASRTSGRWADTQY
TRBV7-3 ASSSNYNEQF
TRBV19 ASSSGTGIYEQY
TRBV9 ASSVRWESNEQY
TRBV4-1 ASSQSPLRGRNSGANVLT
TRBV9 ASSPRSGNTGELF
TRBV5-1 ASSLAQRELETQY
TRBV5-1 ASTWTSGREDTQY
TRBV9 ASSASLYSPLH
TRBV7-9 ASSLEMGPIR
TRBV10-1 ASSKGLAAGDTQY
TRBV19 ASTHRDNRADTQY
TRBV10-3 AISESGLYEQF